These 32 T cell receptor beta chains were sequenced from one sample in a study of shared clonotypes between healthy human individuals. TCRdb's table, derived via immunoSEQ multiplex PCR, lists solely in-frame clones and lacks some. This table holds about 2.3 million clones, roughly 90% found once. Sequenced sample: naive CD4+ T cells from PBMCs. Subset specified: CD45RA+ positively selected. The receptor set was obtained from a man between 18 and 35 years old in good health. Some clones in this sample may be carry-over from other donors' samples.

This clone came up a few times. This chain uses TRBV28 with TRBJ1-1; D may be TRBD1 (5 bases). CDR3 size: 14 residues. Germline lookup yields CDR1 MDHEN and CDR2 SYDVKM. V lost 3 bases to trimming and J lost 4 bases, with 12 bases between them. In nucleotides, the CDR3 is TGTGCCAGCAGTTTGGGGGGGTCCCCCACTGAAGCTTTCTTT. It yields the protein CASSLGGSPTEAFF.

The chain uses TRBV28 and TRBJ2-5; TRBD1 matches at 10 bases. The CDR3 length is 15 residues. V gave up 1 base and J gave up 4 bases; unmatched junction bases: 3. The germline CDR1 and CDR2 sequences are MDHEN and SYDVKM. The CDR3 bases are TGTGCCAGCAGTTTATTGGGACAGGGGCGAGAGACCCAGTACTTC. Translation gives CASSLLGQGRETQYF.

The chain joins TRBV6-5 to TRBJ1-5; D remains unclear. V was clipped by 5 bases and J by 5 bases, with 13 bases between them. Germline lookup yields CDR1 MNHEY and CDR2 SVGAGI. The CDR3 totals 14 residues. The CDR3: CASSMTGLHQPQHF. CDR3 DNA sequence: TGTGCCAGCAGTATGACGGGGTTACATCAGCCCCAGCATTTT.

The chain recombines TRBV6-1 with TRBJ2-7; D is unclear. The CDR3 loop spans 13 amino acids. V was shortened by 1 base and J by 3 bases, with 7 bases between the two germline ends. Germline CDR1 reads MNHNS; CDR2 reads SASEGT. As DNA, the CDR3 is TGTGCCAGCAGTGAAGGTAAAGTCTACGAGCAGTACTTC. This sequence encodes CASSEGKVYEQYF.

The rearrangement joins TRBV27 to TRBJ2-3, with D possibly being TRBD1 (5 bases). Deletions cut 5 bases from V and 0 bases from J, with 12 bases between. The CDR3 has 15 residues. Germline CDR1 reads MNHEY; CDR2 reads SMNVEV (reference sequence). The CDR3 loop reads CASSPRVTSTDTQYF. Here the CDR3 DNA reads TGTGCCAGCAGTCCCAGGGTTACTAGCACAGATACGCAGTATTTT.

V is TRBV28 and J is TRBJ1-3; D call uncertain. Trimming took 6 bases from V and 0 from J, leaving 9 bases between them. CDR1 and CDR2 from the germline V gene are MDHEN and SYDVKM. This CDR3 region has 14 residues. As DNA, the CDR3 is TGTGCCAGCAGCGCGAGAAGCTCTGGAAACACCATATATTTT. As protein: CASSARSSGNTIYF.

This chain joins TRBV29-1 and TRBJ2-1; 11 bases align to TRBD1. Trimming took 3 bases from V and 12 from J; bases not matched to a gene: 1. This CDR3 contains 11 residues. The V gene's germline CDR1 is SQVTM and CDR2 ANQGSEA. CDR3 nucleotides: TGCAGCGTTGAGGACAGGGGGCTGCAGTTCTTC. This sequence encodes CSVEDRGLQFF.

V usage is TRBV2 and J usage is TRBJ2-3, with TRBD2 matching 10 bases. The J segment lost 0 bases and the V segment lost 11 bases, leaving 5 bases of the junction unmatched. There are 14 residues in the CDR3. CDR1 and CDR2 from the germline V gene are SNHLY and FYNNEI. CDR3 region: CAGKREGSTDTQYF. The CDR3 DNA reads TGTGCCGGCAAGCGGGAGGGGAGCACAGATACGCAGTATTTT.

The chain uses TRBV2 and TRBJ2-1, with TRBD2 as a possible D gene (6 bases). Looked up from germline, CDR1 is SNHLY and CDR2 is FYNNEI. V was cut by 7 bases and J by 0 bases, with 22 bases left in between. The CDR3 totals 18 residues. CDR3 protein: CASKLLRDRLSSYNEQFF. The DNA of the CDR3 is TGTGCCAGCAAACTACTGCGGGACCGACTGAGCTCCTACAATGAGCAGTTCTTC.

V and J are TRBV7-2 and TRBJ1-6; tentatively, D is TRBD1 (5 bases). Trimming removed 5 bases from V and 10 bases from J, with 12 bases in between. Germline V gene sequence: CDR1 SGHTA, CDR2 FQGNSA. The CDR3 is 13 residues long. CDR3 residues: CASSPQAGSPLHF. The CDR3 DNA sequence: TGTGCCAGCAGCCCCCAGGCAGGGTCACCCCTCCACTTT.

The chain combines TRBV19 with TRBJ2-2; D might be TRBD2 (5 bases). This CDR3 is built from 16 residues. V was shortened by 7 bases and J by 0 bases, with 15 bases between the two germline ends. Germline assignment: CDR1 LNHDA and CDR2 SQIVND (reference sequence). The CDR3 here is CASKAGGLPNTGELFF. CDR3 DNA sequence: TGTGCCAGTAAAGCTGGCGGGTTACCGAACACCGGGGAGCTGTTTTTT. Supplemented by reference TRBV19 and TRBJ2-2, the full variable domain reads DGGITQSPKYLFRKEGQNVTLSCEQNLNHDAMYWYRQDPGQGLRLIYYSQIVNDFQKGDIAEGYSVSREKKESFPLTVTSAQKNPTAFYLCASKAGGLPNTGELFFGEGSRLTVL.

This chain links TRBV9 with TRBJ2-7; 9 bases are a match to TRBD2. The trim removed 4 bases at V and 3 bases at J, leaving 11 bases unmatched. This CDR3 is built from 16 residues. The germline gives CDR1 SGDLS, CDR2 YYNGEE. The chain's CDR3 is CASSPDGAGGHYEQYF. In DNA form, the CDR3 reads TGTGCCAGCAGCCCGGACGGGGCGGGAGGGCACTACGAGCAGTACTTC.

As to this clone: Additional DNA sequences in this sample encode the identical CDR3. The chain combines TRBV11-2 with TRBJ2-5; unclear D gene. The ends were cut back, 2 bases at V and 7 bases at J, with 5 bases in the middle. CDR1 and CDR2 from the germline V gene are SGHAT and FQNNGV. The CDR3 is 11 residues long. CDR3 sequence reads: CASSLSGTQYF. Here the CDR3 DNA reads TGTGCCAGCAGCTTATCGGGGACCCAGTACTTC.

The chain combines TRBV5-1 with TRBJ2-3, with 9 nucleotides matching TRBD2. The ends lost 0 bases at V and 4 bases at J; junction bases unmatched: 18. Germline values: CDR1 SGHRS, CDR2 YFSETQ. The CDR3 extends over 20 amino acids. The CDR3 coding sequence is TGCGCCAGCAGCTTGGCCAGGCTAGCGGGGACCGACTTGGATCCAGATACGCAGTATTTT. Protein product: CASSLARLAGTDLDPDTQYF.

This chain uses TRBV6-6 with TRBJ2-2; TRBD1 matches at 8 bases. The germline V gene encodes CDR1 MNHNY and CDR2 SVGAGI (reference sequence). Unmatched junction bases numbered 14, after V lost 11 bases and J lost 6 bases. The CDR3 consists of 15 residues. The CDR3 loop reads CAVQNRGAFAGELFF. DNA for the CDR3: TGTGCCGTTCAGAACAGGGGGGCGTTTGCCGGGGAGCTGTTTTTT.

J is TRBJ1-5 and V is TRBV28; TRBD1 is a possible D gene (5 bases). CDR1 is MDHEN, CDR2 SYDVKM, per germline. V shed 5 bases and J shed 3 bases, with 26 bases lying between them. CDR3 length equals 19 residues. The CDR3 spells CASSVGKGPAYLLNQPQHF. In nucleotides, the CDR3 is TGTGCCAGCAGTGTTGGGAAGGGGCCGGCCTACTTGCTCAATCAGCCCCAGCATTTT.

The table lists this clone with a count of one. The chain joins TRBV5-5 to TRBJ1-1; tentative D call: TRBD1 (6 bases). The CDR3 consists of 16 residues. The V gene lost 0 bases and the J gene lost 5 bases, with 17 bases spanning the gap. CDR1 and CDR2 from the germline V gene are SGHKS and YYEKEE (reference sequence). The CDR3 nucleotides read TGTGCCAGCAGCTTGGAGAGGAGGGGGGCACGGACTGAAGCTTTCTTT. It translates to CASSLERRGARTEAFF.

The J gene is TRBJ1-2, the V gene TRBV6-1, with a tentative D call TRBD1 (5 bases). Germline CDR1 and CDR2: MNHNS and SASEGT. The ends were cut back, 6 bases at V and 6 bases at J, with 11 bases in the middle. The CDR3 extends over 12 amino acids. The CDR3, as DNA: TGTGCCAGCAGGACTATGGGGCATGGCTACACCTTC. Translated, it gives CASRTMGHGYTF.

The V gene is TRBV11-2, the J gene TRBJ1-2; D gene uncertain. Germline assignment: CDR1 SGHAT and CDR2 FQNNGV. V gave up 1 base and J gave up 4 bases, with 10 bases separating them. The CDR3 sequence is 14 residues long. CDR3 coding DNA: TGTGCCAGCAGCTTAGGGAGTTCAAGCTATGGCTACACCTTC. Residues: CASSLGSSSYGYTF.

This chain joins TRBV6-5 and TRBJ2-4; 11 bases match TRBD1. Looked up from germline, CDR1 is MNHEY and CDR2 is SVGAGI. The CDR3 consists of 15 residues. V was pared by 11 bases and J by 0 bases, with 6 bases of the junction left unmatched. The CDR3 reads CAGKGQGVAKNIQYF. DNA of the CDR3: TGTGCCGGAAAGGGACAGGGGGTAGCCAAAAACATTCAGTACTTC.

The rearrangement joins TRBV2 to TRBJ1-1; D gene uncertain. The V end was cut by 7 bases, the J end by 1 base, with 16 bases between. The V gene's germline CDR1 is SNHLY and CDR2 FYNNEI. The CDR3 length is 15 residues. The CDR3 sequence is CASIFSRASNTEAFF. The CDR3 region has the DNA TGTGCCAGCATTTTCTCCCGGGCTTCGAACACTGAAGCTTTCTTT.

J is TRBJ1-1 and V is TRBV7-2, with D maybe TRBD1 (6 bases). The V gene lost 5 bases and the J gene lost 4 bases, with 14 bases spanning the gap. Germline V gene data show CDR1 as SGHTA and CDR2 as FQGNSA. The CDR3 covers 14 residues. Here the CDR3 DNA reads TGTGCCAGCAGCCCGGCGGGGGCAGGCACTGAAGCTTTCTTT. Translation gives CASSPAGAGTEAFF.

Remarks on this clone: The junction does not match germline at one end; this may be a read error. V is TRBV11-1 and J is TRBJ2-3, with D perhaps matching TRBD1 (5 bases). The CDR3 runs 16 residues. Germline V gives CDR1 SGHAT, CDR2 FQDESV (reference sequence). The DNA for the CDR3 is TGTGCCAGCAGCTTAGCGGACACCGGTAGCAGAGATACGCAGTATTTT. It yields the protein CASSLADTGSRDTQYF.

The genes are TRBV28 and TRBJ1-2, with a tentative D call TRBD1 (6 bases). CDR1 and CDR2 (germline): MDHEN, SYDVKM. The CDR3 runs to 15 residues. The V end was cut by 5 bases, the J end by 5 bases, with 18 bases between. CDR3 bases: TGTGCCAGCAGTCCTCGCGGCAGGGGCTTGTATGGCTACACCTTC. The encoded protein is CASSPRGRGLYGYTF.

CDR3 sequence (DNA): TGTGCCAGTAAAAAGCGGGAGGGCCAAGATACGCAGTATTTT. Its protein product is CASKKREGQDTQYF. The chain recombines TRBV19 with TRBJ2-3; 10 positions match TRBD2. V was clipped by 7 bases and J by 5 bases; unmatched bases: 6. Germline CDR1 LNHDA, CDR2 SQIVND (reference sequence). The CDR3 runs to 14 residues.

The chain joins TRBV19 to TRBJ2-1; the D gene is possibly TRBD2 (5 bases). This CDR3 has 13 amino acids. V was cut by 0 bases and J by 14 bases, with 14 bases left in between. In germline, CDR1 is LNHDA, CDR2 SQIVND (reference sequence). CDR3 bases: TGTGCCAGTAGTATAGATCTGGTGAGGGAAAAGTTCTTC. It encodes CASSIDLVREKFF.

Note on this clone: A read error is likely, as this CDR3 ends without the conserved phenylalanine or tryptophan. Because the CDR3's place on the DNA is in doubt, the DNA is left out and the CDR3 is given as listed by TCRdb. The rearrangement links TRBV6-6 to TRBJ2-7; the D segment call TRBD1 is taken from the table without a DNA check. CDR1 MNHNY and CDR2 SVGAGI come from the germline V gene (reference sequence). Inclusive of both ends, the CDR3 amounts to 14 amino acids. CDR3 residues: CASSYGLGRTLTCG.

The chain is built from TRBV9 and TRBJ2-1; D is possibly TRBD1 (5 bases). Trimming cost V 0 bases and J 10 bases, with 11 bases left between them. There are 13 residues in the CDR3. From germline, CDR1 is SGDLS and CDR2 YYNGEE. The DNA for the CDR3 is TGTGCCAGCAGCGTAGGTGGGGCCGGGGAGCAGTTCTTC. It yields the protein CASSVGGAGEQFF.

The CDR3 bases are TGTGCCAGCAGCCGACTAGGGGCAGGGCTAAACACCGGGGAGCTGTTTTTT. This sequence encodes CASSRLGAGLNTGELFF. The chain uses TRBV7-9 and TRBJ2-2; a weak D match, TRBD2 (6 bases). The ends were cut back, 5 bases at V and 2 bases at J, with 18 bases in the middle. Germline assignment: CDR1 SEHNR and CDR2 FQNEAQ (reference sequence). The CDR3 is 17 residues long.

The gene calls are TRBV7-8 and TRBJ1-1; D gene ambiguous. The V end lost 1 base, the J end lost 11 bases, and 11 bases lay between the germline ends. The CDR3 totals 12 residues. Germline V CDR1 and CDR2: SGHVS, FQNEAQ. CDR3 sequence (DNA): TGTGCCAGCAGCTTAGTAAATGGAGCGGCTTTCTTT. Translation: CASSLVNGAAFF.

The chain carries TRBV9 and TRBJ2-7; 9 bases align to TRBD1. CDR1 SGDLS and CDR2 YYNGEE come from the germline V gene. This CDR3 has 14 residues. V trimming: 4 bases; J trimming: 6 bases; junction bases outside the gene matches: 8. The CDR3 here is CASSLDRGESEQYF. The CDR3 DNA follows: TGTGCCAGCAGCCTGGACAGGGGTGAGAGCGAGCAGTACTTC.

This clone was observed a handful of times. The chain combines TRBV29-1 with TRBJ1-1, with D possibly TRBD1 on 6 matching bases. CDR1 is SQVTM and CDR2 is ANQGSEA in the germline V gene. The V and J ends lost 6 bases and 1 base respectively, with 15 bases between them. CDR3 size: 14 residues. CDR3 nucleotides: TGCAGCGTCCGGAGACGACAGGCGAACACTGAAGCTTTCTTT. Protein: CSVRRRQANTEAFF.